The next 4 T cell receptor beta chains were all read from a single sample in a study of immune reconstitution after stem cell transplant in scleroderma. One entry per CDR3 protein results from TCRdb running MiXCR on the RT-PCR reads. In the table there are roughly 4,800 distinct CDR3 sequences, approximately 8.7% of which are singletons. Sample collection occurred before or after autologous hematopoietic stem cell transplantation (not recorded which). Receptors were obtained from a male donor with systemic sclerosis.

This clonotype was observed a few times. The gene calls are TRBV28 and TRBJ1-5, with D perhaps matching TRBD1 (6 bases). This CDR3 contains 15 residues. V shed 5 bases and J shed 3 bases, with 14 bases lying between them. Germline-derived CDR1 and CDR2 are MDHEN and SYDVKM. The CDR3 sequence is CASSHRDTFNQPQHF. CDR3 sequence (DNA): TGTGCCAGCAGTCACCGGGACACTTTCAATCAGCCCCAGCATTTT.

This clonotype qualifies as medium-sized. J is TRBJ1-1 and V is TRBV10-3, with 7 nucleotides matching TRBD1. This CDR3 contains 16 residues. V trimming: 10 bases; J trimming: 5 bases; junction bases outside the gene matches: 19. Germline CDR1 is ENHRY and CDR2 is SYGVKD. The CDR3 here is CASGASGGGLGTEAFF. The CDR3 DNA is TGTGCCAGCGGGGCGTCTGGAGGGGGCTTGGGTACTGAAGCTTTCTTT.

Judged by abundance, this clonotype is large. The chain is built from TRBV6-2 or TRBV6-3 and TRBJ1-2, with D hard to call. The length of the CDR3 is 11 residues. With 6 bases removed from V and 3 bases from J, the gap between germline ends came to 5 bases. The germline V gene encodes CDR1 MNHEY and CDR2 SVGEGT. CDR3 region: CASSQYYGYTF. CDR3 bases: TGTGCCAGCAGCCAGTACTATGGCTACACCTTC.

The rearrangement uses TRBV7-9 and TRBJ1-5; 7 bases match TRBD1. The V and J ends lost 0 bases and 0 bases, in that order; junction bases with no gene match: 2. The CDR3 contains 16 residues. Per germline, CDR1 SEHNR and CDR2 FQNEAQ (reference sequence). This CDR3 reads CASSLATGYSNQPQHF. The CDR3, as DNA: TGTGCCAGCAGCTTAGCGACAGGGTATAGCAATCAGCCCCAGCATTTT.